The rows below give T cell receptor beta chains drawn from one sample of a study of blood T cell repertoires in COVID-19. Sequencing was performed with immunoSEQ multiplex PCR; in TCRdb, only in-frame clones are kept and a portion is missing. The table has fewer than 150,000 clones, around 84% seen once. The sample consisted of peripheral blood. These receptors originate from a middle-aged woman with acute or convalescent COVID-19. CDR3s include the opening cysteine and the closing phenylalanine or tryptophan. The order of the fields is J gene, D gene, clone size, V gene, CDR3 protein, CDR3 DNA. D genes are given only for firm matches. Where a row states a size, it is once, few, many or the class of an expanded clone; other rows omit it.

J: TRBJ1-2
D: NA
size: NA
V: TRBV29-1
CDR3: CSCSLGDGYGYTF
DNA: TGCAGCTGCTCACTAGGAGACGGCTATGGCTACACCTTC

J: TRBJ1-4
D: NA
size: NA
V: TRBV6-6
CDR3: CASSPYQGGATNEKLFF
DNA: TGTGCCAGCAGTCCCTACCAGGGTGGGGCAACTAATGAAAAACTGTTTTTT

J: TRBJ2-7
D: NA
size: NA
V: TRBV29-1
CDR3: CSVEERGWEQYF
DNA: TGCAGCGTTGAAGAGCGGGGTTGGGAGCAGTACTTC

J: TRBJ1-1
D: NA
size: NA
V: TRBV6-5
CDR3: CASSYSEHTEAFF
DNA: TGTGCCAGCAGTTACTCAGAGCACACTGAAGCTTTCTTT

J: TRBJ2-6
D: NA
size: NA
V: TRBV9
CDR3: CASSVTTGSSGANVLTF
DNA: TGTGCCAGCAGCGTAACTACAGGCTCCTCCGGGGCCAACGTCCTGACTTTC

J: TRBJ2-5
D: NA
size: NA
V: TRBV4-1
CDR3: CASSQEGPTGYQETQYF
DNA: TGCGCCAGCAGCCAAGAGGGGCCCACAGGCTACCAAGAGACCCAGTACTTC

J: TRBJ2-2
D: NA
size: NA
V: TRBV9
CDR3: CASTGSPQLPGELFF
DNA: TGTGCCAGCACCGGCAGTCCCCAACTACCCGGGGAGCTGTTTTTT

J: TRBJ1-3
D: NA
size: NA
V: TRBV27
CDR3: CASSLTGTGNTIYF
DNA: TGTGCCAGCAGTTTAACGGGGACTGGAAACACCATATATTTT

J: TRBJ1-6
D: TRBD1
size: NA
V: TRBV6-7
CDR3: CASSYPRSQGQALSPLHF
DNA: TGTGCCAGCAGTTACCCTCGCTCCCAAGGACAGGCCCTATCACCCCTCCACTTT

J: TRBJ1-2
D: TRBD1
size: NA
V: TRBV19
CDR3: CASIGSGDRAYGYTF
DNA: TGTGCCAGTATTGGGTCAGGGGACAGGGCATATGGCTACACCTTC

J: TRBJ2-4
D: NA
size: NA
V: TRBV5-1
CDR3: CASSLDRAEDIQYF
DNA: TGCGCCAGCAGCTTGGACAGGGCCGAAGACATTCAGTACTTC

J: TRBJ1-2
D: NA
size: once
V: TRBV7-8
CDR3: CASRAPGAGYGYTF
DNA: TGTGCCAGCAGGGCCCCAGGGGCAGGGTACGGCTACACCTTC